One and the same sample provided the 23 T cell receptor beta chains below, sequenced in a study of T cells in Graves' hyperthyroidism and ophthalmopathy. Amplification of TCR beta CDR3 regions was performed using RNA transcripts as template. The TCR CDR3 was amplified in a first-round RT-PCR using the HTBI primer set. TCRdb passed the multiplex PCR reads through MiXCR, listing each CDR3 protein once. Among fewer than 350,000 distinct CDR3 sequences, 15% to 20% were seen once, and the ten largest hold 15%. Material for sequencing was blood. The source is a woman between 40 and 50 years old with Graves' ophthalmopathy.

This clonotype was seen ten or more times. The gene calls are TRBV4-1 and TRBJ2-7; the D gene is possibly TRBD2 (6 bases). V lost 1 base and J lost 6, with 10 bases in between. CDR1 MGHRA and CDR2 YSYEKL come from the germline V gene. This CDR3 contains 13 residues. DNA for the CDR3: TGCGCCAGCAGCCAAGTCGGGAGTCGCGAGCAGTACTTC. This codes for CASSQVGSREQYF.

The chain couples TRBV6-5 to TRBJ2-2, with D unresolved. Looked up from germline, CDR1 is MNHEY and CDR2 is SVGAGI. Trimming took 5 bases from V and 5 from J, leaving 12 bases between them. The CDR3 runs to 14 residues. CDR3 nucleotide sequence: TGTGCCAGCAGTAACGGGCCACCTACCGGGGAGCTGTTTTTT. This codes for CASSNGPPTGELFF.

This clonotype was picked up many times. The gene calls are TRBV20-1 and TRBJ2-7; D is unresolved. V gave up 3 bases and J gave up 5 bases, with 17 bases separating them. This CDR3 region has 14 residues. Germline lookup yields CDR1 DFQATT and CDR2 SNEGSKA (reference sequence). The CDR3 nucleotides read TGCAGTGCTAGTACAATGGTGTTGGGGAACGAGCAGTACTTC. Translated: CSASTMVLGNEQYF.

In its sample, this clonotype was seen many times. V gene TRBV24-1 combines with J gene TRBJ2-1; D is possibly TRBD1 (6 bases). CDR3 length: 17 amino acids. The V gene's germline CDR1 is KGHDR and CDR2 SFDVKD. V lost 2 bases and J 5 bases, leaving 18 bases between the germline ends. The DNA of the CDR3 is TGTGCCACCAGTGATTCCCCCAGGGGAGTCGATAACAATGAGCAGTTCTTC. Encoded protein: CATSDSPRGVDNNEQFF.

This clonotype was observed at least ten times. The gene calls are TRBV11-2 and TRBJ2-7; D not certain. This CDR3 comprises 11 residues. V lost 5 bases and J 5 bases, leaving 7 bases between the germline ends. Germline loops: CDR1 SGHAT, CDR2 FQNNGV. CDR3 loop: CASSPRNEQYF. The CDR3 DNA sequence: TGTGCCAGCAGCCCCAGGAACGAGCAGTACTTC.

This clonotype showed up many times. The CDR3 loop reads CASSFSGPDRADTQYF. CDR3 nucleotides: TGTGCCAGCAGTTTTTCCGGCCCTGACAGGGCAGATACGCAGTATTTT. The rearrangement uses TRBV12-3 or TRBV12-4 and TRBJ2-3, with TRBD1 identical over 7 bases. The CDR3 loop spans 16 amino acids. Trimming cost V 3 bases and J 4 bases; bases outside gene matches: 10.

This clonotype was seen ten or more times. CDR3 DNA sequence: TGTGCCAGCTACCGGGCCGAGACCCAGTACTTC. Its translation is CASYRAETQYF. This chain connects TRBV5-5 to TRBJ2-5; D remains unclear. V lost 7 bases and J lost 5, with 9 bases in between. The CDR3 sequence is 11 residues long. The germline gives CDR1 SGHKS, CDR2 YYEKEE (reference sequence). Drawing the rest from reference TRBV5-5 and TRBJ2-5, the complete variable domain is DAGVTQSPTHLIKTRGQQVTLRCSPISGHKSVSWYQQVLGQGPQFIFQYYEKEERGRGNFPDRFSARQFPNYSSELNVNALLLGDSALYLCASYRAETQYFGPGTRLLVL.

This clonotype showed up just a few times. The chain is built from TRBV28 and TRBJ2-5; 10 bases fit TRBD1. This CDR3 comprises 14 residues. V was clipped by 4 bases and J by 5 bases; unmatched bases: 4. Germline values: CDR1 MDHEN, CDR2 SYDVKM. CDR3 loop: CASSSGQGSETQYF. CDR3 nucleotides: TGTGCCAGCAGTTCGGGACAGGGGTCGGAGACCCAGTACTTC.

This clonotype was counted many times. This chain joins TRBV6-5 and TRBJ1-1; no clear D. Germline V lookup: CDR1 MNHEY, CDR2 SVGAGI. V gave up 6 bases and J gave up 1 base, with 9 bases separating them. This CDR3 contains 13 residues. The CDR3 protein is CASRLTANTEAFF. The CDR3 nucleotides are TGTGCCAGCAGATTGACGGCGAACACTGAAGCTTTCTTT.

The V call is TRBV15, the J call TRBJ2-7; the D gene is possibly TRBD1 (6 bases). The V end was cut by 3 bases, the J end by 3 bases, with 9 bases between. Germline CDR1 reads LNHNV; CDR2 reads YYDKDF (reference sequence). The CDR3 runs to 13 residues. DNA of the CDR3: TGTGCCACCAGCAGCTGGGACAACTACGAGCAGTACTTC. Its protein is CATSSWDNYEQYF.

CDR3 DNA sequence: TGTGCCAGCAGTCAGGGGTCTAGCGGGGGCTTTGAGCAGTACTTC. Its translation: CASSQGSSGGFEQYF. The V and J genes are TRBV6-1 and TRBJ2-7, with 10 bases aligning to TRBD2. Germline V gene sequence: CDR1 MNHNS, CDR2 SASEGT. This CDR3 has 15 amino acids. V was pared by 5 bases and J by 7 bases, with 11 bases of the junction left unmatched.

This clonotype occurred many times. V usage is TRBV7-8 and J usage is TRBJ2-7; TRBD2 agrees at 11 bases. Germline V gene lookup returns CDR1 SGHVS and CDR2 FQNEAQ. The J segment lost 8 bases and the V segment lost 5 bases, leaving 11 bases of the junction unmatched. The CDR3 is 15 residues long. The CDR3 DNA reads TGTGCCAGCAGCACCCCGACTAGCGGGATTTTTAAGCAGTACTTC. It translates to CASSTPTSGIFKQYF.

This clonotype has a count of ten or more. DNA of the CDR3: TGTGCCAGCAGTCGAGACCGGGACAAGAAAAGCTCTGGGGCCAACGTCCTGACTTTC. It codes for CASSRDRDKKSSGANVLTF. The chain joins TRBV27 to TRBJ2-6, with TRBD1 as a possible D gene (6 bases). The ends were cut back, 5 bases at V and 0 bases at J, with 20 bases in the middle. Germline assignment: CDR1 MNHEY and CDR2 SMNVEV (reference sequence). The CDR3 runs to 19 residues.

This clonotype has a count of ten or more. The chain employs TRBV28 and TRBJ2-5, with 7 positions matching TRBD1. Per the germline V gene, CDR1 is MDHEN and CDR2 is SYDVKM. Germline trimming cut 7 bases from V and 5 bases from J; bases unmatched to any gene: 7. CDR3 length: 13 residues. The CDR3 sequence: CASIRGGLETQYF. In DNA form, the CDR3 reads TGTGCCAGCATCCGAGGGGGCTTGGAGACCCAGTACTTC.

This clonotype showed up many times. The gene calls are TRBV5-1 and TRBJ2-7, with D possibly TRBD2 on 6 matching bases. The CDR3 consists of 19 residues. Per the germline V gene, CDR1 is SGHRS and CDR2 is YFSETQ. V was shortened by 2 bases and J by 3 bases, with 27 bases between the two germline ends. CDR3 sequence reads: CASSFTPRLTGTRYYEQYF. CDR3 DNA sequence: TGCGCCAGCAGCTTTACCCCCCGTTTGACCGGGACTCGCTACTACGAGCAGTACTTC.

The rearrangement uses TRBV20-1 and TRBJ2-5; unclear D gene. The CDR3 loop spans 13 amino acids. The germline V gene encodes CDR1 DFQATT and CDR2 SNEGSKA (reference sequence). Trimming cost V 5 bases and J 1 base, with 11 bases left between them. CDR3 bases: TGCAGTGCTCTTGCTCCGACCCAAGAGACCCAGTACTTC. Its protein is CSALAPTQETQYF.

This clonotype showed up many times. The CDR3: CSARQQRTSGLKNYEQYF. The DNA for the CDR3 is TGCAGTGCTAGACAACAACGGACTAGCGGACTGAAAAATTACGAGCAGTACTTC. The chain recombines TRBV20-1 with TRBJ2-7; 10 nucleotides line up with TRBD2. This CDR3 region has 18 residues. The V and J ends lost 2 bases and 4 bases, in that order; junction bases with no gene match: 17. Germline assignment: CDR1 DFQATT and CDR2 SNEGSKA (reference sequence).

This clonotype was observed many times. The chain is built from TRBV15 and TRBJ2-4, with D uncertain. The CDR3 length is 12 residues. Germline loops: CDR1 LNHNV, CDR2 YYDKDF (reference sequence). Between the trimmed V and J ends, which lost 0 bases and 8 bases, there was a span of 5 bases. CDR3 protein: CATSRDRYIQYF. The CDR3 DNA sequence: TGTGCCACCAGCAGAGATAGGTACATTCAGTACTTC.

A single count supports this clonotype. This chain connects TRBV7-8 to TRBJ2-5, with 15 positions matching TRBD2. V was pared by 2 bases and J by 4 bases, with 2 bases of the junction left unmatched. The CDR3 has 16 residues. Germline V gene data show CDR1 as SGHVS and CDR2 as FQNEAQ. The CDR3 sequence: CASSLKGLAGGETQYF. CDR3 coding DNA: TGTGCCAGCAGCTTAAAGGGACTAGCGGGAGGAGAGACCCAGTACTTC.

This clonotype was found many times. The chain joins TRBV29-1 to TRBJ1-5; 7 bases line up with TRBD1. After removal of 6 bases from V and 5 bases from J, the junction contained 10 bases not matched to a gene. Germline V CDR1 and CDR2: SQVTM, ANQGSEA. The CDR3 covers 14 residues. The CDR3 protein is CSVPDSGGDQPQHF. The CDR3 DNA follows: TGCAGCGTCCCAGACTCAGGGGGAGATCAGCCCCAGCATTTT.

This clonotype was observed many times. The gene calls are TRBV20-1 and TRBJ2-7; D might be TRBD2 (6 bases). V was pared by 3 bases and J by 3 bases, with 9 bases between. Germline assignment: CDR1 DFQATT and CDR2 SNEGSKA (reference sequence). There are 12 residues in the CDR3. The DNA of the CDR3 is TGCAGTGCTAGCGGGAGTGGCTACGAGCAGTACTTC. Translation gives CSASGSGYEQYF.

This clonotype showed up many times. This rearrangement joins TRBV28 to TRBJ2-7, with a possible D match to TRBD2 (5 bases). With 5 bases removed from V and 2 bases from J, the gap between germline ends came to 10 bases. The V gene's germline CDR1 is MDHEN and CDR2 SYDVKM. CDR3 length: 13 residues. DNA of the CDR3: TGTGCCAGCAGTGAATTCGGGGCCTACGAGCAGTACTTC. This sequence encodes CASSEFGAYEQYF.

There are many counts of this clonotype. The rearrangement links TRBV11-2 to TRBJ2-5; 12 bases match TRBD2. After removal of 2 bases from V and 0 bases from J, the junction contained 4 bases not matched to a gene. The CDR3 runs 17 residues. CDR1 and CDR2 from the germline V gene are SGHAT and FQNNGV. The CDR3 bases are TGTGCCAGCAGCTTAACTAGCGGGAGGCCCTACCAAGAGACCCAGTACTTC. Translated, it gives CASSLTSGRPYQETQYF.